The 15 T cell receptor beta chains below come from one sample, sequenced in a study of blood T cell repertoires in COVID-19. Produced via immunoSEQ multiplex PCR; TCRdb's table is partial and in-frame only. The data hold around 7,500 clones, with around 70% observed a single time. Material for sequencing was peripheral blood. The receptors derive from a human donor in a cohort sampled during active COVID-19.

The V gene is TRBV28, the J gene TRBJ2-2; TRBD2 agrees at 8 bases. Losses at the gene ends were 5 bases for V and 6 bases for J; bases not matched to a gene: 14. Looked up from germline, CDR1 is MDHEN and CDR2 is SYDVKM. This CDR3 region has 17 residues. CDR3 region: CASSGGSASGLAGELFF. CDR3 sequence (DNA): TGTGCCAGCAGTGGAGGAAGCGCTAGCGGGCTAGCCGGGGAGCTGTTTTTT.

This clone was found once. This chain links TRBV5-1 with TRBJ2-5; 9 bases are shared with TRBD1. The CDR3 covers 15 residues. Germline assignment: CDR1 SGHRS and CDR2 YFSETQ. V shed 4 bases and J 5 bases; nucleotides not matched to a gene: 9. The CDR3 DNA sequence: TGCGCCAGCAGCGCGGGGACAGGGTCAGGGGAGACCCAGTACTTC. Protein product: CASSAGTGSGETQYF. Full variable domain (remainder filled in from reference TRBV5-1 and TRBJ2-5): KAGVTQTPRYLIKTRGQQVTLSCSPISGHRSVSWYQQTPGQGLQFLFEYFSETQRNKGNFPGRFSGRQFSNSRSEMNVSTLELGDSALYLCASSAGTGSGETQYFGPGTRLLVL.

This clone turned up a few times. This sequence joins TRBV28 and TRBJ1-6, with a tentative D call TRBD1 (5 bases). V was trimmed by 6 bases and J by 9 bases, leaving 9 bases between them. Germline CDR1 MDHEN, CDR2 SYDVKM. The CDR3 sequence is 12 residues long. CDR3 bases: TGTGCCAGCAGCCCCAGGGTTTCACCCCTCCACTTT. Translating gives CASSPRVSPLHF.

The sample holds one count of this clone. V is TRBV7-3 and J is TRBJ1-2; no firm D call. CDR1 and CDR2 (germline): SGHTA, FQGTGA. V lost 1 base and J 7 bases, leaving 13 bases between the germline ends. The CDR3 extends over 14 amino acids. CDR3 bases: TGTGCCAGCAGCTTAAACCCTTGGGAGGGTGGCTACACCTTC. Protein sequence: CASSLNPWEGGYTF.

In DNA form, the CDR3 reads TGTGCCTCTCGCGCTACGGGGAACAATGAGCAGTTCTTC. Its protein product is CASRATGNNEQFF. This chain links TRBV15 with TRBJ2-1, with D possibly TRBD2 on 5 matching bases. CDR1 and CDR2 (germline): LNHNV, YYDKDF (reference sequence). CDR3 length: 13 amino acids. Trimming removed 11 bases from V and 5 bases from J, with 16 bases in between.

CDR3 sequence reads: CASSKEGKREILYNEQFF. CDR3 bases: TGTGCCAGCAGCAAAGAGGGGAAGCGGGAGATACTCTACAATGAGCAGTTCTTC. The chain is built from TRBV21-1 and TRBJ2-1; the table's D call of TRBD2 was not tested on the DNA. TRBV21-1 is a listed pseudogene. This CDR3 spans 18 amino acids.

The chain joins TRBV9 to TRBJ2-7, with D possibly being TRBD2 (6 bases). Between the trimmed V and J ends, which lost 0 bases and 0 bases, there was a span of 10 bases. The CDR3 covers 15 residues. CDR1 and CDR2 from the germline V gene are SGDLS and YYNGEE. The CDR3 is CASSVGSGNSYEQYF. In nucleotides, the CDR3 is TGTGCCAGCAGCGTAGGTAGCGGAAACTCCTACGAGCAGTACTTC. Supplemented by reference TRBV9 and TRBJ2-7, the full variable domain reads DSGVTQTPKHLITATGQRVTLRCSPRSGDLSVYWYQQSLDQGLQFLIQYYNGEERAKGNILERFSAQQFPDLHSELNLSSLELGDSALYFCASSVGSGNSYEQYFGPGTRLTVT.

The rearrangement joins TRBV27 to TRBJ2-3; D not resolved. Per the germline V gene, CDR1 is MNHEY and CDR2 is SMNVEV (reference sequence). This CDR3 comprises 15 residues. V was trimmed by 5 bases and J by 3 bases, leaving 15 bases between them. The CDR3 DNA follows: TGTGCCAGCAGTCCAGAGGTGGCCGAAACAGATACGCAGTATTTT. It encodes CASSPEVAETDTQYF.

The CDR3 loop is CASSPRGQSQETQYF. The CDR3 nucleotides are TGTGCCAGCAGCCCCCGGGGACAGAGCCAAGAGACCCAGTACTTC. The rearrangement uses TRBV5-6 and TRBJ2-5; 7 bases match TRBD1. Germline V CDR1 and CDR2: SGHDT, YYEEEE. This CDR3 region has 15 residues. V gave up 4 bases and J gave up 1 base; unmatched junction bases: 7.

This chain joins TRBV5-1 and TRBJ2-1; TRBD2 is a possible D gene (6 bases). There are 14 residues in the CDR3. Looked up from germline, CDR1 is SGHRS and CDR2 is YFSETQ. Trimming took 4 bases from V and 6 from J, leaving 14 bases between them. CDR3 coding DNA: TGCGCCAGCAGCCTCGGGACTTCGGGCAATGAGCAGTTCTTC. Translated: CASSLGTSGNEQFF.

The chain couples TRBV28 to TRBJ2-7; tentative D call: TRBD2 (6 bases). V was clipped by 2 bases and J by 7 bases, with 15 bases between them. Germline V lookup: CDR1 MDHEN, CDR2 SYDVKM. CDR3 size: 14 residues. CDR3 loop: CASSLGGAVGEQYF. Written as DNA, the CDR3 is TGTGCCAGCAGTTTAGGCGGGGCAGTGGGAGAGCAGTACTTC.

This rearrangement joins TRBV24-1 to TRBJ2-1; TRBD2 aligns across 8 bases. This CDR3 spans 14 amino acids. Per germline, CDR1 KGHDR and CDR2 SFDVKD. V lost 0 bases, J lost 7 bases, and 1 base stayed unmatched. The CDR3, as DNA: TGTGCCACCAGTGATTTGCCTAGCGGGAATGAGCAGTTCTTC. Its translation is CATSDLPSGNEQFF.

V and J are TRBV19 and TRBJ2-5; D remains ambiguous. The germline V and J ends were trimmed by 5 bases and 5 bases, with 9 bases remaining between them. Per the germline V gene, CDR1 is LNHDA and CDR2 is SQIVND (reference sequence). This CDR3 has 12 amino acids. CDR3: CASSGNYETQYF. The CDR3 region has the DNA TGTGCCAGTAGTGGAAACTATGAGACCCAGTACTTC.

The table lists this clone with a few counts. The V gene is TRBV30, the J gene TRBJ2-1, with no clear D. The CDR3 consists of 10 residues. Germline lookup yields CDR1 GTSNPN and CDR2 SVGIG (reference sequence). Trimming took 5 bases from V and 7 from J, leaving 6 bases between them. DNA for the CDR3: TGTGCCTGGCAACTAAATGAGCAGTTCTTC. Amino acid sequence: CAWQLNEQFF.

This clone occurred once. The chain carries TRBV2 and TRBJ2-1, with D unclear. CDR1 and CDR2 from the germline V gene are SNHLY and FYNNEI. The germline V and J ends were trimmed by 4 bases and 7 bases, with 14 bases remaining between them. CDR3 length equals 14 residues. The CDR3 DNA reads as TGTGCCAGCAGTGTTGGTGCACCGAGGAATGAGCAGTTCTTC. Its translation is CASSVGAPRNEQFF.